This T cell receptor beta chain originates from a study of immune cell composition in non-small cell lung cancer. Repertoires were generated with immunoSEQ multiplex PCR, while TCRdb's copy carries only in-frame clones and drops some. Among a few thousand clones listed, 70% to 75% were seen once. This CDR3 is 13 amino acids long. The germline gives CDR1 SEHNR, CDR2 FQNEAQ (reference sequence). Trimming shortened V by 2 bases and J by 4 bases, and 9 bases separated the two germline ends. Normal lung was taken at the farthest possible site, at least 3 cm from tumour. Genomic DNA came from frozen unsorted single-cell suspensions.

The chain has TRBV7-9 and TRBJ2-7; D remains unclear. The source material was non-adjacent lung tissue. This receptor was identified in a human donor with non-small cell lung cancer. Here the CDR3 reads CASSLYIAYEQYF. CDR3 bases: TGTGCCAGCAGCTTATACATAGCATACGAGCAGTACTTC.